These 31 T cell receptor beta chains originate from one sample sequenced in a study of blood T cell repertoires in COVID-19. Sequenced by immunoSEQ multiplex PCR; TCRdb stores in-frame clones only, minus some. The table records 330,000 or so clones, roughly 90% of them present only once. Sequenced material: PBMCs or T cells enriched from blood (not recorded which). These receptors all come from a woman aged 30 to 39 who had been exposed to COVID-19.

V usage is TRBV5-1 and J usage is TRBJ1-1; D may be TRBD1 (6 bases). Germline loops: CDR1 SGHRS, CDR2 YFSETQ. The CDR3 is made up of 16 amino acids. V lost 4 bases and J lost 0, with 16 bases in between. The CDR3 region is CASSLVTGTLNTEAFF. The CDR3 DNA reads TGCGCCAGCAGCCTAGTAACCGGGACACTGAACACTGAAGCTTTCTTT.

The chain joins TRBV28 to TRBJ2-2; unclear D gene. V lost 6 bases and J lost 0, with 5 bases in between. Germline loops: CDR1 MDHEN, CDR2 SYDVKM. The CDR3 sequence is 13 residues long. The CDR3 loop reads CASREPNTGELFF. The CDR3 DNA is TGTGCCAGCAGGGAGCCGAACACCGGGGAGCTGTTTTTT.

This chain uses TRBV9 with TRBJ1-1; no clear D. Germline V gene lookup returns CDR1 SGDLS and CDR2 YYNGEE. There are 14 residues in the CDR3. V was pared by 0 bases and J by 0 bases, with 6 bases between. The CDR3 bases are TGTGCCAGCAGCGTAGGGCCCATGAACACTGAAGCTTTCTTT. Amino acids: CASSVGPMNTEAFF. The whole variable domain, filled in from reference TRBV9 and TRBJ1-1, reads DSGVTQTPKHLITATGQRVTLRCSPRSGDLSVYWYQQSLDQGLQFLIQYYNGEERAKGNILERFSAQQFPDLHSELNLSSLELGDSALYFCASSVGPMNTEAFFGQGTRLTVV.

The CDR3 region has the DNA TGTGCCAGCAGCACCAAGGCGGCGGGCGGGTATGGCTACACCTTC. Its protein is CASSTKAAGGYGYTF. The genes are TRBV9 and TRBJ1-2; no firm D call. The CDR3 consists of 15 residues. Germline CDR1 is SGDLS and CDR2 is YYNGEE. Trimming cost V 4 bases and J 5 bases, with 18 bases left between them.

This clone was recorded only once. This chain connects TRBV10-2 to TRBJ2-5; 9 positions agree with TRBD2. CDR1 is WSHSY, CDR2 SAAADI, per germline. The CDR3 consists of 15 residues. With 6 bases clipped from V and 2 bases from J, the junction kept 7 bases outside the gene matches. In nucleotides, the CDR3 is TGCGCCAGCAGGGGCGCTAGCGGGGATCAAGAGACCCAGTACTTC. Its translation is CASRGASGDQETQYF.

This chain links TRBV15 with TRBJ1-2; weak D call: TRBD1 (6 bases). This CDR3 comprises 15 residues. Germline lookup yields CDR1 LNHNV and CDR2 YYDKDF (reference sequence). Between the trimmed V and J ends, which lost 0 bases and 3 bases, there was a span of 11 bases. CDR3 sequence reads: CATSRDPTGHYGYTF. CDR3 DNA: TGTGCCACCAGCAGAGATCCCACAGGGCACTATGGCTACACCTTC.

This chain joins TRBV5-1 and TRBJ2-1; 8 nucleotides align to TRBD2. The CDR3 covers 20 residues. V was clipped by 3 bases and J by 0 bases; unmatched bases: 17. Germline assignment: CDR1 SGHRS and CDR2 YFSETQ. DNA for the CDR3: TGCGCCAGCAGCTCAGACGCGGCTAGCGGGCACCTAAGCTCCTACAATGAGCAGTTCTTC. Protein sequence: CASSSDAASGHLSSYNEQFF. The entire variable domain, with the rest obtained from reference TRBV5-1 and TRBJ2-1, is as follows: KAGVTQTPRYLIKTRGQQVTLSCSPISGHRSVSWYQQTPGQGLQFLFEYFSETQRNKGNFPGRFSGRQFSNSRSEMNVSTLELGDSALYLCASSSDAASGHLSSYNEQFFGPGTRLTVL.

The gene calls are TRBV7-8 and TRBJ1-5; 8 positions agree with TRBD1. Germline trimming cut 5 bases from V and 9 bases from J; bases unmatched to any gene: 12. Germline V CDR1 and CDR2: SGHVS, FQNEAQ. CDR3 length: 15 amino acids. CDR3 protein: CASSARDRLLSPQHF. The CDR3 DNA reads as TGTGCCAGCAGCGCCAGGGACAGGCTTTTGTCGCCCCAGCATTTT. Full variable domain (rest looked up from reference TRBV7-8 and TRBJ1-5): GAGVSQSPRYKVAKRGQDVALRCDPISGHVSLFWYQQALGQGPEFLTYFQNEAQLDKSGLPSDRFFAERPEGSVSTLKIQRTQQEDSAVYLCASSARDRLLSPQHFGDGTRLSIL.

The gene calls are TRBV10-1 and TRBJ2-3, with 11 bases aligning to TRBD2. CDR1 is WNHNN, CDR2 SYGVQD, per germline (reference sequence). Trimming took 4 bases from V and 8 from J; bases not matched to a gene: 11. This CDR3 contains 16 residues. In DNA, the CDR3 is TGCGCCAGCAGTGCTATGGGGCTAGCGGGAGGTGGTACGCAGTATTTT. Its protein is CASSAMGLAGGGTQYF.

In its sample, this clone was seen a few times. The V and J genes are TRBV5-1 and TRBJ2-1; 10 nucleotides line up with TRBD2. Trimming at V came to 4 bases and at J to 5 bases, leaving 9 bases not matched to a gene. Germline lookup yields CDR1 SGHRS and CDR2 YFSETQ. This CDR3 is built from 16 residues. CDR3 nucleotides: TGCGCCAGCAGCGGAAGGTCCGGGACTAGCGACAATGAGCAGTTCTTC. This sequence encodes CASSGRSGTSDNEQFF.

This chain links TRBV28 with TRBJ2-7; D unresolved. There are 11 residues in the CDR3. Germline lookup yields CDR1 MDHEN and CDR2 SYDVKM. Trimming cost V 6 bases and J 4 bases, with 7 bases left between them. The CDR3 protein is CASRIDYEQYF. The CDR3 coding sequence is TGTGCCAGCAGGATAGATTACGAGCAGTACTTC.

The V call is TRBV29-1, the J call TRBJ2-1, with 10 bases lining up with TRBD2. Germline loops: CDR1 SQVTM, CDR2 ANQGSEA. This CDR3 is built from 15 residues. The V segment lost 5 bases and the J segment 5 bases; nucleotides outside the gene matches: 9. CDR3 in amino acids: CSVNLAGARDNEQFF. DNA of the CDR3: TGCAGCGTTAATCTAGCGGGAGCTCGGGACAATGAGCAGTTCTTC.

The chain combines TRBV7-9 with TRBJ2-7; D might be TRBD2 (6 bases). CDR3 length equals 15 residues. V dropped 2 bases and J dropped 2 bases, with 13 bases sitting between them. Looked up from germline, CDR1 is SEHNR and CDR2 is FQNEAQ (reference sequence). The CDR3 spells CASSLLTGATYEQYF. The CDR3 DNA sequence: TGTGCCAGCAGCTTACTGACGGGAGCCACCTACGAGCAGTACTTC. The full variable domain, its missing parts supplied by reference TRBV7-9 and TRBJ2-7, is DTGVSQNPRHKITKRGQNVTFRCDPISEHNRLYWYRQTLGQGPEFLTYFQNEAQLEKSRLLSDRFSAERPKGSFSTLEIQRTEQGDSAMYLCASSLLTGATYEQYFGPGTRLTVT.

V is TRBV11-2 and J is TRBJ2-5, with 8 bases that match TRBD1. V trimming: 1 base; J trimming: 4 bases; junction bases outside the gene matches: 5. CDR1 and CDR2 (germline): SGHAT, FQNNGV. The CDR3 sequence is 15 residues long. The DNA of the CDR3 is TGTGCCAGCAGCTTAGCCAGGGGGCAGGCAGAGACCCAGTACTTC. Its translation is CASSLARGQAETQYF.

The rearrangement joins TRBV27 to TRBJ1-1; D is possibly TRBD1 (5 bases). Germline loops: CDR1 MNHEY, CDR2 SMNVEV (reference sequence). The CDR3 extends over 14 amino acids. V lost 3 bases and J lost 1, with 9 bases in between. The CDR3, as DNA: TGTGCCAGCAGTTTGTGGGGGGAGAACACTGAAGCTTTCTTT. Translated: CASSLWGENTEAFF.

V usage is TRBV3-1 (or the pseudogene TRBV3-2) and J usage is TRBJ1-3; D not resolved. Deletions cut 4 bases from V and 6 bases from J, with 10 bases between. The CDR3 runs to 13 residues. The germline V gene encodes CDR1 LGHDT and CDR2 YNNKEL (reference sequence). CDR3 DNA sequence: TGTGCCAGCAGCCCCGGACTATCAAACACCATATATTTT. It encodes CASSPGLSNTIYF.

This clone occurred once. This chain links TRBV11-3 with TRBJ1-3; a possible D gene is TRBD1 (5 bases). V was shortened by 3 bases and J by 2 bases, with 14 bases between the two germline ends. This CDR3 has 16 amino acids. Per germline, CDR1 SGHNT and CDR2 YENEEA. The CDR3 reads CASSLGLDSTGNTIYF. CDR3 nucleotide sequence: TGTGCCAGCAGCTTGGGGCTAGACAGTACTGGAAACACCATATATTTT.

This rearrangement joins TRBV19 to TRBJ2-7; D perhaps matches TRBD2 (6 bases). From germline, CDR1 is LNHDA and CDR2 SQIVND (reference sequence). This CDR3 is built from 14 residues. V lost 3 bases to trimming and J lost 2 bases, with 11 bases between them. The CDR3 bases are TGTGCCAGTAGTATCCGGGACTTAACCTACGAGCAGTACTTC. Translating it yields CASSIRDLTYEQYF.

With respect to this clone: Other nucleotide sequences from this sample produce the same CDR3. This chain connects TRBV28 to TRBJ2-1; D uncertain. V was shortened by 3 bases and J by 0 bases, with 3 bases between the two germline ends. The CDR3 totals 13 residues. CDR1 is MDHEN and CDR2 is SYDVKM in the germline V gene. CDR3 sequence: CASSLSSYNEQFF. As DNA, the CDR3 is TGTGCCAGCAGTTTGAGCTCCTACAATGAGCAGTTCTTC.

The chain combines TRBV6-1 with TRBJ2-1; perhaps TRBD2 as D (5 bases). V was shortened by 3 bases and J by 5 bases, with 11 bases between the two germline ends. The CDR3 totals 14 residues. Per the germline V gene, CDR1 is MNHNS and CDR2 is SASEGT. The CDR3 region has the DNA TGTGCCAGCAGTGAGTTGGGAGCAAACAATGAGCAGTTCTTC. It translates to CASSELGANNEQFF.

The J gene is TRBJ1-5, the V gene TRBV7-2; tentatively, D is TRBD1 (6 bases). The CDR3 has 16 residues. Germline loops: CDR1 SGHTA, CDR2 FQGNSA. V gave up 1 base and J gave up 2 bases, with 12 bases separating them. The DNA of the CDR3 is TGTGCCAGCAGCTTAGTAGGGGGAGTGGGCAATCAGCCCCAGCATTTT. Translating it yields CASSLVGGVGNQPQHF.

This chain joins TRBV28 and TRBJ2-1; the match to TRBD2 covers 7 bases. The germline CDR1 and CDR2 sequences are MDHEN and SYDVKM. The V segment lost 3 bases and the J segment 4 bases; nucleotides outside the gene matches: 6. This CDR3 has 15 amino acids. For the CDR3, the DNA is TGTGCCAGCAGTTTTCTTAGCGGGCCATACAATGAGCAGTTCTTC. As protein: CASSFLSGPYNEQFF.

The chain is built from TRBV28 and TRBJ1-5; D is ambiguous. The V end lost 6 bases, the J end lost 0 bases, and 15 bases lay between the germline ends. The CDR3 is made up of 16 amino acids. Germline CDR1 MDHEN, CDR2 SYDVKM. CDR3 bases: TGTGCCAGCAGCCCCCGACGGGGAACTAGCAATCAGCCCCAGCATTTT. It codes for CASSPRRGTSNQPQHF.

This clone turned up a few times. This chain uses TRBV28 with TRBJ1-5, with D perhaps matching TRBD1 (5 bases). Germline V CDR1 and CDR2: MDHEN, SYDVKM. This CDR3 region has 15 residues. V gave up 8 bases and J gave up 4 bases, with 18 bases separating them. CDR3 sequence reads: CASLFGGVGNQPQHF. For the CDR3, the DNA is TGTGCCAGCCTCTTTGGGGGGGTAGGAAATCAGCCCCAGCATTTT.

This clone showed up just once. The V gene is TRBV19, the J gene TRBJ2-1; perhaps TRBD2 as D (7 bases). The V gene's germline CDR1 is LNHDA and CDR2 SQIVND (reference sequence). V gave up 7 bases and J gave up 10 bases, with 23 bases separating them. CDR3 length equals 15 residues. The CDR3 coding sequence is TGTGCCAGTACCAACGGGGGGCTTCCCCCCGGGGAGCAGTTCTTC. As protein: CASTNGGLPPGEQFF.

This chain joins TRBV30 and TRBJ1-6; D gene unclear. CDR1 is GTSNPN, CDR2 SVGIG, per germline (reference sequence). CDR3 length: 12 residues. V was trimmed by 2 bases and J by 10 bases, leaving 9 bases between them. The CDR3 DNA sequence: TGTGCCTGGAGTAGAGACTCGTCACCCCTCCACTTT. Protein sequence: CAWSRDSSPLHF.

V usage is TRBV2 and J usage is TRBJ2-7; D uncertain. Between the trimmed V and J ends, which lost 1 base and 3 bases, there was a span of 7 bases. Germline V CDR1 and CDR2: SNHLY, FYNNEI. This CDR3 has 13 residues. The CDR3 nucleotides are TGTGCCAGCAGTGAAGAGCGAATCTACGAGCAGTACTTC. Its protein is CASSEERIYEQYF.

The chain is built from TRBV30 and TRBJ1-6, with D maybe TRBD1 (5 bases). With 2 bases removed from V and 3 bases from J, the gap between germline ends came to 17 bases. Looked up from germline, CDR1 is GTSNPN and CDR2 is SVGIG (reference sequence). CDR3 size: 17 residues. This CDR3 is CAWSPRRGKNYNSPLHF. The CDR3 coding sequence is TGTGCCTGGAGTCCGAGAAGGGGAAAAAACTATAATTCACCCCTCCACTTT.

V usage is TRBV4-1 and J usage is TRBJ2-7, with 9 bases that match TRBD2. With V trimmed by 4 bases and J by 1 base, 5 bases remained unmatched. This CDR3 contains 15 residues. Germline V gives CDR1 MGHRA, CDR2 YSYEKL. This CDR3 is CASSRTSDPSYEQYF. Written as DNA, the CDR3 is TGCGCCAGCAGCCGGACTAGCGACCCGTCCTACGAGCAGTACTTC.

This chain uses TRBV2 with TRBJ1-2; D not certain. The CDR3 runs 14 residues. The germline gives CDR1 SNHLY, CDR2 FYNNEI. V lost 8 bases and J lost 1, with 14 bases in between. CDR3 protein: CASQEAPGNYGYTF. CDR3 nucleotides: TGTGCCAGCCAGGAGGCCCCTGGTAACTATGGCTACACCTTC.

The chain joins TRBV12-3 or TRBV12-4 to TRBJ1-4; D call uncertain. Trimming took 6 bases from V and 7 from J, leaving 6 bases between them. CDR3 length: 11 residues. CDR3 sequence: CASSELEKLFF. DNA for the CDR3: TGTGCCAGCAGCGAGCTTGAAAAACTGTTTTTT.